This T cell receptor (beta chain) was found in a study of blood T cell repertoires in COVID-19 (dated by TCRdb to 2020 to 2022). Background on the whole study: Samples from collaborators originated in the United States, Italy and Spain and spanned both the acute and convalescent phases of COVID-19. The prospective study material was composed of cDNA or gDNA derived from T cells, B-cell-depleted T cells, or PBMCs. Subjects who had been exposed to COVID-19, were actively infected with it, or had recovered from it provided the deeply sampled blood TCRbeta repertoires that made up the dataset. The repertoires were released in a freely available public database intended as a resource for research on the immune response to SARS-CoV-2. Samples came from the ongoing ImmuneRACE study (first 160 participants) plus 1,254 subjects from 6 global collaborators. The sample metadata nearly always contained a de-identified subject ID, COVID-19 status, age in years and sex. Where available, HLA class I and class II types were obtained from metadata supplied by the sample provider rather than from assay-based typing. Findings and caveats that apply to the study as a whole: The quantity of clinical and demographic metadata differed by source and by participant and was supplied without curation.

Including the terminal cysteine and phenylalanine, the CDR3 comprises 14 residues. Solely the CDR3 DNA is kept, with 42 bases framed from the first base. The germline V gene provides CDR1 LGHNA and CDR2 YSLEER. At the junction V is shortened by 5 bases and J by 0 bases, with 10 bases in between. TCRbeta CDR3 regions were amplified from genomic DNA using the immunoSEQ Assay, a bias-controlled multiplex PCR. The authors processed their data as follows. Nucleated cell counts per sample were estimated from amplification of reference gene primers within the assay. To quantify the absolute abundance of each unique TCRbeta CDR3 rearrangement, sequence reads were collapsed and filtered. For each sample, productive Simpson clonality was calculated by taking the square root of Simpson's diversity index across productive rearrangements. Sourced from immuneACCESS, this table was stored by TCRdb with only in-frame sequences that have V and J called. A share of the clones is absent; for the studies checked, an unresolved V gene accounts for under half, and the remainder has no known explanation. V and J calls and clone size come straight from that table; D and trimming were deduced from the DNA. The sample table records about 180,000 clones; about nine tenths of these occur just once. More than 20% of the sample belongs to the ten largest clones.

Collaborating institutions collected whole blood in K2EDTA tubes following their own protocols. For TCRbeta analysis, collaborators shipped samples as frozen whole blood, isolated PBMCs, or DNA extracted from either of those sample types. This clone was observed once. What this receptor recognizes is not known. No clone much larger than this one lies a single base away; base qualities are absent. This TCR derives from a man aged 65 to 85 with active or convalescent COVID-19. The V gene is TRBV4-3 and the J gene is TRBJ1-1, with the D gene call left open. Sequenced sample: peripheral blood. In nucleotides, the sequence is TGCGCCAGCAGCTCGCAGGTCATGAACACTGAAGCTTTCTTT. This sequence encodes CASSSQVMNTEAFF.